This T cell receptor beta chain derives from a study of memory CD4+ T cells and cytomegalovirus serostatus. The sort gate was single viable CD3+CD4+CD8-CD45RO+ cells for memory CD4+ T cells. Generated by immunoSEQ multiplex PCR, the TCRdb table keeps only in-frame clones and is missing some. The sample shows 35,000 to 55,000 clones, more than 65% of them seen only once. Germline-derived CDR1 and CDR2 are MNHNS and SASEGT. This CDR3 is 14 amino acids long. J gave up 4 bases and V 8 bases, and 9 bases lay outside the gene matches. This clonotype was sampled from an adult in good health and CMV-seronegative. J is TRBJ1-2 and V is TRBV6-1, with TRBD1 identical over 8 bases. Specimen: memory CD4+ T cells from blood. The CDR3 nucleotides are TGTGCCAGCGGTAGATCAGGGGGCACCTATGGCTACACCTTC. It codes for CASGRSGGTYGYTF.